Following are 11 T cell receptor beta chains from one sample sequenced in a study of cytomegalovirus exposure and HLA in healthy donors. The PCR made use of 60 Vbeta and 13 Jbeta primers. Generated by immunoSEQ multiplex PCR, the TCRdb table keeps only in-frame clones and is missing some. Of about 110,000 clones in the sample, 60% to 80% were seen once. Sequenced input: PBMCs. All receptors come from a man aged 18 to 30 in good health and CMV-seronegative.

The chain joins TRBV9 to TRBJ2-3; 7 bases align to TRBD2. V trimming: 1 base; J trimming: 5 bases; junction bases outside the gene matches: 7. Germline V gene data show CDR1 as SGDLS and CDR2 as YYNGEE. The CDR3 contains 15 residues. CDR3 region: CASSVYGGSGDTQYF. For the CDR3, the DNA is TGTGCCAGCAGCGTATACGGGGGGTCGGGAGATACGCAGTATTTT.

This chain uses TRBV28 with TRBJ1-2; tentatively, D is TRBD1 (5 bases). Germline V gene lookup returns CDR1 MDHEN and CDR2 SYDVKM. The CDR3 runs 14 residues. V shed 8 bases and J shed 5 bases, with 18 bases lying between them. DNA of the CDR3: TGTGCCAGCGCCCAGGGAGGAGCGAAATATGGCTACACCTTC. This encodes CASAQGGAKYGYTF.

The rearrangement links TRBV7-9 to TRBJ1-5, with 7 bases fitting TRBD1. CDR3 length: 13 residues. Germline values: CDR1 SEHNR, CDR2 FQNEAQ (reference sequence). V gave up 5 bases and J gave up 7 bases; unmatched junction bases: 5. The CDR3 bases are TGTGCCAGCAGCCCGACAGGGAACCAGCCCCAGCATTTT. This translates into CASSPTGNQPQHF.

The rearrangement uses TRBV19 and TRBJ1-2; D may be TRBD1 (5 bases). Germline CDR1 is LNHDA and CDR2 is SQIVND (reference sequence). This CDR3 is built from 13 residues. V lost 2 bases to trimming and J lost 10 bases, with 14 bases between them. CDR3 coding DNA: TGTGCCAGTAGTATACTCCAGGGCGTTGACTACACCTTC. Encoded protein: CASSILQGVDYTF.

The V gene is TRBV18, the J gene TRBJ2-2; D is perhaps TRBD1 (6 bases). Germline values: CDR1 KGHSH, CDR2 LQKENI. The CDR3 runs to 18 residues. V lost 2 bases, J lost 0 bases, and 16 bases lay in between. Written as DNA, the CDR3 is TGTGCCAGCTCACCAGCGACAGGTTCACTGGCGAACACCGGGGAGCTGTTTTTT. Protein: CASSPATGSLANTGELFF.

This clone was seen a few times. The chain has TRBV4-3 and TRBJ2-1; 10 bases fit TRBD2. Losses at the gene ends were 0 bases for V and 4 bases for J; bases not matched to a gene: 6. The CDR3 runs 17 residues. Germline CDR1 LGHNA, CDR2 YSLEER. The CDR3 region has the DNA TGCGCCAGCAGCCAAGATCCTAGCGGGGGCTATTACAATGAGCAGTTCTTC. Translating gives CASSQDPSGGYYNEQFF.

On this clone: Within the sample, other DNA sequences also encode this same CDR3. This rearrangement joins TRBV4-1 to TRBJ2-5; D ambiguous. Germline V gene sequence: CDR1 MGHRA, CDR2 YSYEKL. Trimming shortened V by 3 bases and J by 6 bases, and 17 bases separated the two germline ends. The CDR3 is made up of 15 amino acids. As DNA, the CDR3 is TGCGCCAGCAGCCAGCCTTGGGCTCCTTCAAAGACCCAGTACTTC. As protein: CASSQPWAPSKTQYF.

The chain couples TRBV6-5 to TRBJ2-7; a weak D match, TRBD1 (7 bases). CDR1 and CDR2 (germline): MNHEY, SVGAGI. There are 14 residues in the CDR3. Deletions cut 7 bases from V and 1 base from J, with 14 bases between. CDR3 sequence reads: CASKTTGRSYEQYF. CDR3 sequence (DNA): TGTGCCAGCAAAACGACAGGGAGGTCCTACGAGCAGTACTTC.

This rearrangement joins TRBV6-6 to TRBJ1-2, with 7 positions matching TRBD1. Looked up from germline, CDR1 is MNHNY and CDR2 is SVGAGI (reference sequence). The ends lost 5 bases at V and 4 bases at J; junction bases unmatched: 10. The CDR3 totals 15 residues. This CDR3 reads CASSPGLQGTYGYTF. The CDR3 DNA follows: TGTGCCAGCAGTCCAGGTCTACAGGGGACCTATGGCTACACCTTC.

V gene TRBV11-2 combines with J gene TRBJ2-5, with a possible D match to TRBD2 (7 bases). V lost 1 base to trimming and J lost 4 bases, with 10 bases between them. Germline lookup yields CDR1 SGHAT and CDR2 FQNNGV. The CDR3 has 14 residues. The CDR3 DNA sequence: TGTGCCAGCAGCTTAGCGGGGGGCCCAGAGACCCAGTACTTC. As protein: CASSLAGGPETQYF.

This sequence joins TRBV9 and TRBJ2-3; TRBD2 is a possible D gene (6 bases). The V gene's germline CDR1 is SGDLS and CDR2 YYNGEE. There are 15 residues in the CDR3. Trimming stripped 2 bases from V and 1 base from J, with 11 bases between. Here the CDR3 reads CASSVAGLRTDTQYF. For the CDR3, the DNA is TGTGCCAGCAGCGTCGCGGGACTCCGCACAGATACGCAGTATTTT.